This T cell receptor beta chain originates from a study of T cells after somatic rescue of genetic block. Sequencing used immunoSEQ multiplex PCR; TCRdb keeps in-frame clones, though not all of them. The table records approximately 12,000 clones, around 70% of them present only once. This clone is judged large (0.1 to 1%). The V and J ends lost 8 bases and 8 bases, in that order; junction bases with no gene match: 10. This CDR3 has 13 residues. Germline V lookup: CDR1 SNHLY, CDR2 FYNNEI. The sequenced sample consisted of peripheral blood mononuclear cells (PBMCs). The J gene is TRBJ1-2, the V gene TRBV2; 8 bases line up with TRBD1. The sequence derives from a boy younger than 18. The CDR3 DNA is TGTGCCAGCTTAGTGGGCAGGGGGCGCGGCTACACCTTC. This sequence encodes CASLVGRGRGYTF.